A selection of T cell receptor beta chains follows, all from one sample in a study of Graves' ophthalmopathy and Graves' hyperthyroidism. In TCRdb, the multiplex PCR reads were re-called with MiXCR into one record per CDR3 protein. Found here are hundreds of thousands of distinct CDR3 sequences, roughly 40% of them singletons; the top ten hold 35% to 55%. Sequences were obtained from peripheral blood. Source of these receptors: an adult man with Graves' ophthalmopathy. Both conserved end residues are part of each CDR3. D genes are given only for firm matches. Only some rows state a clone size, as once, few, many or a class for expanded clones.

D gene: TRBD2; J gene: TRBJ2-5; clone size: once; V gene: TRBV7-9; CDR3 protein: CASSLHGGRASGGETQYF; CDR3 DNA: TGTGCCAGCAGCTTACACGGCGGGAGGGCCTCGGGGGGGGAGACCCAGTACTTC
D gene: NA; J gene: TRBJ2-1; clone size: NA; V gene: TRBV7-2; CDR3 protein: CASSFDWSYNEQFF; CDR3 DNA: TGTGCCAGCAGCTTCGACTGGTCCTACAATGAGCAGTTCTTC
D gene: TRBD1; J gene: TRBJ2-5; clone size: once; V gene: TRBV25-1; CDR3 protein: CASVEDRASETQYF; CDR3 DNA: TGTGCCAGCGTTGAGGACAGGGCTTCGGAGACCCAGTACTTC
D gene: NA; J gene: TRBJ2-5; clone size: many; V gene: TRBV7-9; CDR3 protein: CASSLAQAETQYF; CDR3 DNA: TGTGCCAGCAGCTTAGCTCAGGCAGAGACCCAGTACTTC
D gene: TRBD2; J gene: TRBJ2-7; clone size: NA; V gene: TRBV29-1; CDR3 protein: CSVVGGGGPTSYEQYF; CDR3 DNA: TGCAGCGTTGTGGGGGGGGGGGGACCCACATCCTACGAGCAGTACTTC
D gene: TRBD1; J gene: TRBJ1-3; clone size: many; V gene: TRBV11-2; CDR3 protein: CASSLYAGGVGNTIYF; CDR3 DNA: TGTGCCAGCAGCTTATACGCAGGGGGAGTTGGAAACACCATATATTTT
D gene: NA; J gene: TRBJ2-3; clone size: few; V gene: TRBV25-1; CDR3 protein: CASSEYPQSTDTQYF; CDR3 DNA: TGTGCCAGCAGTGAATACCCACAGAGCACAGATACGCAGTATTTT
D gene: TRBD1; J gene: TRBJ1-6; clone size: many; V gene: TRBV19; CDR3 protein: CASSVGTGSSPLHF; CDR3 DNA: TGTGCCAGTAGTGTCGGGACAGGCTCTTCACCCCTCCACTTT
D gene: NA; J gene: TRBJ1-1; clone size: NA; V gene: TRBV11-2; CDR3 protein: CAGMTTLNTEAFF; CDR3 DNA: TGTGCCGGCATGACAACGCTGAACACTGAAGCTTTCTTT
D gene: TRBD1; J gene: TRBJ2-7; clone size: NA; V gene: TRBV2; CDR3 protein: CASGTGTGSGEQYF; CDR3 DNA: TGTGCCAGCGGCACCGGGACAGGGTCTGGCGAGCAGTACTTC
D gene: NA; J gene: TRBJ1-5; clone size: NA; V gene: TRBV7-9; CDR3 protein: CASSYVGDSNQPQHF; CDR3 DNA: TGTGCCAGCAGTTACGTTGGGGATAGCAATCAGCCCCAGCATTTT
D gene: NA; J gene: TRBJ1-2; clone size: NA; V gene: TRBV15; CDR3 protein: CATSRDLTVNYGYTF; CDR3 DNA: TGTGCCACCAGTAGAGATCTGACAGTTAACTATGGCTACACCTTC
D gene: NA; J gene: TRBJ2-6; clone size: NA; V gene: TRBV2; CDR3 protein: CASSANVLTF; CDR3 DNA: TGTGCCAGCAGTGCCAACGTCCTGACTTTC
D gene: NA; J gene: TRBJ1-2; clone size: NA; V gene: TRBV10-3; CDR3 protein: CAISEDKSGYTF; CDR3 DNA: TGTGCCATCAGTGAGGACAAATCAGGCTACACCTTC
D gene: NA; J gene: TRBJ2-7; clone size: NA; V gene: TRBV29-1; CDR3 protein: CSLVSSDPYEQYF; CDR3 DNA: TGCAGCTTAGTTTCCAGCGACCCCTACGAGCAGTACTTC
D gene: NA; J gene: TRBJ2-7; clone size: NA; V gene: TRBV7-4; CDR3 protein: CASSRSGQRYEQYF; CDR3 DNA: TGTGCCAGCAGCCGCAGCGGACAGAGATACGAGCAGTACTTC
D gene: TRBD2; J gene: TRBJ2-5; clone size: few; V gene: TRBV20-1; CDR3 protein: CSALQREGKETQYF; CDR3 DNA: TGCAGTGCTCTTCAGCGGGAGGGCAAAGAGACCCAGTACTTC
D gene: NA; J gene: TRBJ2-7; clone size: few; V gene: TRBV6-5; CDR3 protein: CASSYTHTGPGEQYF; CDR3 DNA: TGTGCCAGCAGTTACACACACACAGGGCCCGGGGAGCAGTACTTC
D gene: NA; J gene: TRBJ2-3; clone size: NA; V gene: TRBV7-9; CDR3 protein: CASSLALADTQYF; CDR3 DNA: TGTGCCAGCAGCTTAGCATTGGCAGATACGCAGTATTTT
D gene: NA; J gene: TRBJ1-2; clone size: many; V gene: TRBV2; CDR3 protein: CASTKGDGRYGYTF; CDR3 DNA: TGTGCCAGCACTAAGGGCGACGGGAGATATGGCTACACCTTC
D gene: NA; J gene: TRBJ1-2; clone size: NA; V gene: TRBV19; CDR3 protein: CASSSVGTGITAGYTF; CDR3 DNA: TGTGCCAGTAGTTCCGTCGGGACCGGTATCACGGCTGGCTACACCTTC
D gene: NA; J gene: TRBJ1-3; clone size: NA; V gene: TRBV19; CDR3 protein: CASNQGQRAFSGNTIYF; CDR3 DNA: TGTGCCAGTAACCAGGGCCAGCGCGCCTTCTCTGGAAACACCATATATTTT
D gene: TRBD2; J gene: TRBJ2-7; clone size: many; V gene: TRBV20-1; CDR3 protein: CSATGLAGALSYEQYF; CDR3 DNA: TGCAGTGCTACCGGACTAGCGGGGGCCCTAAGCTACGAGCAGTACTTC
D gene: NA; J gene: TRBJ1-5; clone size: few; V gene: TRBV20-1; CDR3 protein: CSASAGNGNQPQHF; CDR3 DNA: TGCAGTGCTAGCGCAGGGAACGGCAATCAGCCCCAGCATTTT
D gene: TRBD2; J gene: TRBJ2-7; clone size: NA; V gene: TRBV10-2; CDR3 protein: CASSLGGLAGELLYEQYF; CDR3 DNA: TGTGCCAGCAGCTTAGGGGGACTAGCGGGGGAATTACTTTACGAGCAGTACTTC
D gene: NA; J gene: TRBJ1-4; clone size: few; V gene: TRBV7-9; CDR3 protein: CASSGQGLASNEKLFF; CDR3 DNA: TGTGCCAGCAGCGGGCAGGGGTTGGCTAGTAATGAAAAACTGTTTTTT
D gene: TRBD1; J gene: TRBJ1-5; clone size: NA; V gene: TRBV2; CDR3 protein: CASSVGTGGAYQPQHF; CDR3 DNA: TGTGCCAGCAGTGTAGGGACAGGGGGCGCGTATCAGCCCCAGCATTTT
D gene: NA; J gene: TRBJ1-5; clone size: NA; V gene: TRBV6-5; CDR3 protein: CAISRLHQPQHF; CDR3 DNA: TGTGCCATCAGTCGACTTCATCAGCCCCAGCATTTT
D gene: TRBD1; J gene: TRBJ1-1; clone size: once; V gene: TRBV19; CDR3 protein: CASSTRTGDFNTEAFF; CDR3 DNA: TGTGCCAGTAGTACCAGGACAGGCGACTTCAACACTGAAGCTTTCTTT
D gene: TRBD2; J gene: TRBJ2-5; clone size: few; V gene: TRBV7-9; CDR3 protein: CASSRDSGGLIETQYF; CDR3 DNA: TGTGCCAGCAGCCGTGATAGCGGGGGGTTGATAGAGACCCAGTACTTC
D gene: TRBD1; J gene: TRBJ1-2; clone size: many; V gene: TRBV2; CDR3 protein: CASSEKGAAYGYTF; CDR3 DNA: TGTGCCAGCAGTGAAAAGGGGGCGGCCTATGGCTACACCTTC
D gene: NA; J gene: TRBJ1-2; clone size: few; V gene: TRBV25-1; CDR3 protein: CASSRTVWSYGYTF; CDR3 DNA: TGTGCCAGCAGTAGGACAGTTTGGAGCTATGGCTACACCTTC
D gene: NA; J gene: TRBJ2-7; clone size: few; V gene: TRBV11-2; CDR3 protein: CASSLTRLHEQYF; CDR3 DNA: TGTGCCAGCAGCTTAACCAGACTCCACGAGCAGTACTTC
D gene: NA; J gene: TRBJ1-1; clone size: many; V gene: TRBV7-9; CDR3 protein: CASSSYLNTEAFF; CDR3 DNA: TGTGCCAGCAGCTCTTATCTGAACACTGAAGCTTTCTTT
D gene: NA; J gene: TRBJ2-5; clone size: few; V gene: TRBV6-5; CDR3 protein: CASSWAGEETQYF; CDR3 DNA: TGTGCCAGCAGTTGGGCAGGGGAAGAGACCCAGTACTTC
D gene: NA; J gene: TRBJ1-1; clone size: many; V gene: TRBV14; CDR3 protein: CASSHGGRNTEAFF; CDR3 DNA: TGTGCCAGCAGCCACGGGGGAAGGAACACTGAAGCTTTCTTT
D gene: TRBD1; J gene: TRBJ1-4; clone size: many; V gene: TRBV2; CDR3 protein: CASSDGTGYF; CDR3 DNA: TGTGCCAGCAGTGACGGGACAGGGTATTTT
D gene: TRBD1; J gene: TRBJ1-2; clone size: many; V gene: TRBV2; CDR3 protein: CASSGDRSANYGYTF; CDR3 DNA: TGTGCCAGCAGTGGGGACAGGTCAGCTAACTATGGCTACACCTTC
D gene: TRBD1; J gene: TRBJ1-4; clone size: NA; V gene: TRBV5-5; CDR3 protein: CASSAQGAGGEKLFF; CDR3 DNA: TGCGCCAGCAGCGCACAGGGGGCGGGTGGCGAAAAACTGTTTTTT
D gene: TRBD1; J gene: TRBJ2-7; clone size: NA; V gene: TRBV2; CDR3 protein: CASSPRQGSNEQYF; CDR3 DNA: TGTGCCAGCAGTCCGAGACAGGGGTCTAACGAGCAGTACTTC